This TCR beta chain was sequenced during a study of shared clonotypes between healthy human individuals. Study conclusions and caveats: Relative to memory subsets, naive subsets generally showed larger estimated richness.

Regarding this clone: The antigen is undetermined.

CDR3 size: 15 residues. The V end was cut by 5 bases, the J end by 6 bases, with 18 bases between. Germline V gene data show CDR1 as LGHNT and CDR2 as FRNRAP. Sequenced by immunoSEQ multiplex PCR; TCRdb stores in-frame clones only, minus some. The table includes about 2.3 million clones, 80% to 95% detected once. V is TRBV12-5 and J is TRBJ2-3; weak D call: TRBD2 (5 bases). Sequencing input: naive CD4+ T cells from PBMCs. The subset: CD45RA+ positively selected. This receptor was identified in a man aged 18-30 years in good health. Some clones in this sample may be carry-over from other donors' samples. The CDR3 reads CASGRGSSVADTQYF. In nucleotides, the CDR3 is TGTGCTAGTGGTCGGGGTTCGAGCGTCGCGGATACGCAGTATTTT. Supplemented by reference TRBV12-5 and TRBJ2-3, the full variable domain reads DARVTQTPRHKVTEMGQEVTMRCQPILGHNTVFWYRQTMMQGLELLAYFRNRAPLDDSGMPKDRFSAEMPDATLATLKIQPSEPRDSAVYFCASGRGSSVADTQYFGPGTRLTVL.